The subject of this entry is one T cell receptor (beta chain). V was clipped by 10 bases and J by 3 bases, with 13 bases between them. Germline V CDR1 and CDR2: ENHRY, SYGVKD. The CDR3 is made up of 13 amino acids. This sample is drawn from a study of CD4 and CD8 cells across lung adenocarcinoma regions. One entry per CDR3 protein, called by TCRdb with MiXCR from the PCR reads. The table lists 6,500 to 9,500 distinct CDR3 sequences, approximately 45% of them singletons. The TCR sequence derives from a male donor with lung adenocarcinoma. The CD4 and CD8 labels of this study may be unreliable. Sequenced: CD4+ T cells from the margin of a lung tumor. The chain joins TRBV10-3 to TRBJ2-1; the D is unclear. CDR3 in DNA: TGTGCCACTCGACTCGGGCGCTACAATGAGCAGTTCTTC. Translation: CATRLGRYNEQFF.